What follows is one T cell receptor (beta chain) and its context. It has no known antigen specificity. No quality values exist for individual bases; no much larger clone is one base distant. The data are from a study of cytomegalovirus exposure and HLA in healthy donors (dated by TCRdb to 2016 to 2017). Notes on the research overall: According to an earlier analysis of around 600 of the donors, about 179 million T cells yielded roughly 110 million unique TCR beta sequences and more than 250 Gb of sequence data. Across some 400 genotyped donors of the cohort, an average of roughly 250,000 unique TCR beta nucleotide sequences per donor were sequenced, and 15% to 20% of those sequences were non-productive. Along with the approximately 700-subject first cohort, a separate validation cohort of over 90 different subjects was used. Because of strong linkage in the cohort, roughly 5 DR-DQ haplotypes were treated as single units for association and clustering. To predict cytomegalovirus infection status, the study brought together high-throughput TCR immunosequencing, statistical association of individual TCRs with disease status, and machine learning. Rather than drawing on any new phenotypic data, the later analysis identified candidate immune exposures from TCR beta sequences and the way those sequences occurred across donors. An early release covering some 640 HLA-typed donors comprised about 320 gigabases of sequencing data and around 86 million unique TCR sequences. The study profiled the T cell repertoires of under 700 subjects by immunosequencing and related them to cytomegalovirus serostatus. In a later analysis, previously published TCR beta repertoires from fewer than 750 donors were re-analyzed and high-resolution HLA genotyping was added so that TCR occurrence patterns could be studied. The number of donors typed differed by locus, with about 629-630 for A, B, C, DRB1 and DQB1, around 560 for DQA1, some 570 for DPA1, and approximately 470 for DPB1. Donor age, sex, ethnicity and CMV serostatus were compiled together with the repertoire data. An earlier analysis of 587 of the donors used high-throughput TCR beta sequencing to judge whether each TCR beta V gene segment behaved as functional or pseudogenic. A later genetic analysis used genome-wide SNP genotypes for about three fifths of the 666 donors, treating that subset as a discovery cohort. The study aimed to test whether cataloging public T cell receptors could reveal signatures of past pathogen exposure. Of the roughly 400 genotyped donors, about 80% fell in the genetic ancestry cluster associated with self-reported Caucasian donors. All discovery cohort repertoires had been generated on a single sequencing platform. Both class I and class II loci were covered by HLA typing, at four-digit resolution.

Library generation was performed with the immunoSEQ multiplex PCR assay. For the multiplex PCR, a mixture combining 60 forward primers for TCR Vbeta segments and 13 reverse primers for TCR Jbeta segments was used. A multiplex PCR assay on genomic DNA amplified the CDR3 region of rearranged TCR beta genes. The Illumina HiSeq System was used to sequence the amplified TCR beta libraries as 87-base-pair reads. The paper's data handling went like this. In a later analysis, tens of millions of unique TCR beta chains were counted across the approximately 640 repertoires, and some 10 million of these chains were shared by at least two donors. To remove PCR and sequencing errors, raw reads were error-corrected and collapsed into unique sequences using a nearest-neighbor algorithm that merged closely related sequences. V, D and J gene segments were assigned by aligning CDR3 sequences to IMGT reference sequences. For a sequence to be retained, at least a six-nucleotide match to both a V gene segment and a J gene segment was required. Rearrangements were called productive when the CDR3 lacked stop codons and stayed in frame with V and J; all others were non-productive. CDR3 was defined according to IMGT convention as the region running from the second conserved V-encoded cysteine to the conserved J-encoded phenylalanine. In an earlier analysis of roughly 610 of the donors, sequences lacking an unambiguous match to a single V gene segment were excluded. An earlier analysis of fewer than 650 of the donors classified V segments as functional when productive rearrangements were above 56.7% and as segregating when the standard deviation between donors was above 5%. To diagnose cytomegalovirus status from the catalog of TCR beta chain sequences, a statistical classification framework was built. In a later analysis, V and J genes were assigned by comparing TCR nucleotide sequences against IMGT/GENE-DB human TR gene sequences. In a later analysis, CDR3 sequences and most-parsimonious VDJ recombination scenarios were assigned using the TCRdist pipeline. In a later analysis, each TCR beta chain was defined by its CDR3 amino acid sequence together with its V-gene family, and reads without a unique V-gene family were excluded. As a way to deal with suspected cross-contamination and a sequencing artifact, a later analysis dropped under 600 nucleotide sequences that were highly shared and had low generation probability. In a later analysis, a clonal expansion index for each public chain was calculated from normalized within-repertoire ranks of inferred template counts. A later analysis computed generation probabilities with a VDJ recombination model fitted to out-of-frame rearrangements, and checked the results against IGoR. In a later analysis, TCR-TCR, TCR-HLA and TCR-CMV co-occurrence was scored with hypergeometric tests, and a repertoire-size bias correction was applied to TCR pairs. In a later analysis, false discovery rates were estimated by permuting HLA or CMV assignments 20 times. In a later analysis, co-occurring TCRs were grouped with DBSCAN, and TCRdist sequence similarity was added when clustering was performed within HLA-allele-positive subsets. Repertoires with fewer than 30,000 or more than 120,000 public chains, plus five repertoires with anomalous nucleotide sharing, were excluded from co-occurrence clustering. In its TCRdb copy, this immuneACCESS table keeps in-frame sequences only and misses some clones. Where compared with another copy, unresolved V genes explain less than half of these, and the others have no known cause. V and J calls and clone size are those listed in that table; D and trimming were worked out from the DNA. Across this sample there are about 120,000 clones, with 78% seen only once. The top ten clones comprise 2.5% to 3.5% of the sample.

The germline V gene specifies SGHTA as CDR1 and FQGNSA as CDR2. The CDR3 spans 17 residues, from the cysteine through the phenylalanine. The only DNA kept is the CDR3, 51 bases in frame from the first base. V is reduced by 1 base and J by 5 bases, leaving a spacing of 17 bases between them. Study-wide findings and limitations: Immune exposure information for the cohort was limited to CMV serostatus. The earlier analysis of 587 of the donors excluded approximately 17 rarely observed V segments, including chromosome 9 orphons, because counts were too low. In both the original and validation cohorts, the classifier was reported to diagnose cytomegalovirus status with high specificity and sensitivity. In vitro tests confirmed that three of the cytomegalovirus-associated TCR beta chains recognize cytomegalovirus antigens. Only TCR beta chains were sequenced in this cohort, and the absence of alpha or paired-chain data limited detectable features. Presence/absence analyses assumed roughly uniform sequencing depth across donors, an assumption that may not hold. In an earlier analysis of about 600 of the donors, most TCR beta V segments appeared in productive rearrangements about 90% or about 30% of the time, broadly matching IMGT annotations. In a later analysis, TCR association rates were found to vary across HLA loci, with the most associated TCRs seen for DRB1 alleles and the fewest for HLA-C alleles. Specific HLA alleles were associated with over 15,000 TCR beta sequences at a false discovery rate of 0.05 in a later analysis. Because some donors lacked HLA typing at each locus, the association tests relied only on the typed subset. Most TCR sequences were seen in very few donors, while some public TCRs were found in many individuals. A later analysis found that HLA-associated TCR beta chains were more clonally expanded and had lower generation probabilities than equally common non-associated chains. Because the 87-base-pair reads could not distinguish some IMGT-functional V segments, including TRBV6-2 and TRBV6-3, those segments were excluded. A further reported finding was that TCR beta sequences accurately predicted the HLA-A and HLA-B alleles for most subjects in the first cohort. A cluster of highly shared sequence variants was judged likely to represent a technical artifact of the sequencing pipeline. The study listed 150 to 200 TCR beta chains as associated with cytomegalovirus. Strong co-occurrence of HLA alleles, especially DR and DQ, made assigning TCR associations to individual alleles difficult. Correlated functional status among segregating V segments might reflect linkage disequilibrium, but an unknown experimental factor could not be ruled out. In a later analysis, several top co-occurrence clusters were reported to appear linked to parvovirus B19, influenza, CMV and Epstein-Barr virus. A later analysis found that most CMV-associated TCR beta chains appeared HLA-restricted, with HLA associations seemingly driven largely by CMV exposure. An association between a missense DCLRE1C variant and V-gene and J-gene trimming of TCR beta chains was found in a later genetic analysis and replicated in an independent cohort. According to the authors, the approach could potentially be generalized to other disease states and immunological phenotypes. According to a later genetic analysis, donors in an Asian-associated ancestry cluster had fewer N-insertions in productive TCRs than the approximately 670-donor mean.

The cohort was made up of under 800 healthy bone marrow donors. At the time of sampling, every cohort member was nominally healthy, though immune exposures that went unrecorded were likely present. The donor tested CMV seropositive, placing the donor among the 250 to 350 seropositive members of the cohort. A peripheral blood sample was provided by each donor, and peripheral blood mononuclear cells were used for TCR beta sequencing. Genomic DNA was extracted from the blood cell samples with the Qiagen DNeasy Blood Extraction Kit. The sample taken for sequencing was PBMCs. This receptor chain uses TRBV7-2 and TRBJ2-2; the D region possibly corresponds to TRBD1 (6 bases align). This receptor was identified in a woman aged 25 to 45 in good health and CMV-seropositive. Here the CDR3 is given as CASSLGGPSRGTGELFF. The DNA sequence is given as TGTGCCAGCAGCTTAGGCGGGCCCTCTAGGGGGACCGGGGAGCTGTTTTTT.